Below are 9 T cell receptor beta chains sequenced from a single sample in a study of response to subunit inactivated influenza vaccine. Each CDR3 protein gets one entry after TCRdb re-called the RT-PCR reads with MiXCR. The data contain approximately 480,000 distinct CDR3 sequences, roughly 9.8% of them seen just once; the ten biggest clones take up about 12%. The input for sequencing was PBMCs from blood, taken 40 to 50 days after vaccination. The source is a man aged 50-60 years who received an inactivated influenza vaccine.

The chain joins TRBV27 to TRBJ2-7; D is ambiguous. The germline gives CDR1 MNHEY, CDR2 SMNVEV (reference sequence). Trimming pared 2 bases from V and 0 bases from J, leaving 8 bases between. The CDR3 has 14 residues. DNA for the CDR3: TGTGCCAGCAGTTTACGACCGTTCTCCTACGAGCAGTACTTC. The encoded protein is CASSLRPFSYEQYF.

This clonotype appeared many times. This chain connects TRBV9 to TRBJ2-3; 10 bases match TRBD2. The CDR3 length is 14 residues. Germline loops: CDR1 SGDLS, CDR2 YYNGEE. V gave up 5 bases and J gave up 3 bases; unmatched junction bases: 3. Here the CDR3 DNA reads TGTGCCAGCAGTTCTAGCGGGAGTACAGATACGCAGTATTTT. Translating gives CASSSSGSTDTQYF.

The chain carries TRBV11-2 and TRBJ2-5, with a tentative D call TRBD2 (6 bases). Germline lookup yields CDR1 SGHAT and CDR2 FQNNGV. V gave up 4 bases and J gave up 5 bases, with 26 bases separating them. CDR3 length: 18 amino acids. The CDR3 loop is CASSSPPGGLPGGETQYF. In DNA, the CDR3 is TGTGCCAGCAGCTCCCCCCCCGGGGGACTTCCTGGGGGGGAGACCCAGTACTTC.

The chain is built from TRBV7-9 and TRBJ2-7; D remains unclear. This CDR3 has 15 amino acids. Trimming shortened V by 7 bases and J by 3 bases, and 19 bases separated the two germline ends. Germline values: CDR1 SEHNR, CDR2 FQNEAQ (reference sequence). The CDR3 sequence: CASTLNPGQSYEQYF. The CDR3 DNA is TGTGCCAGCACCCTCAACCCCGGGCAGAGCTACGAGCAGTACTTC. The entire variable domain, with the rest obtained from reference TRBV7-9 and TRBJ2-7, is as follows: DTGVSQNPRHKITKRGQNVTFRCDPISEHNRLYWYRQTLGQGPEFLTYFQNEAQLEKSRLLSDRFSAERPKGSFSTLEIQRTEQGDSAMYLCASTLNPGQSYEQYFGPGTRLTVT.

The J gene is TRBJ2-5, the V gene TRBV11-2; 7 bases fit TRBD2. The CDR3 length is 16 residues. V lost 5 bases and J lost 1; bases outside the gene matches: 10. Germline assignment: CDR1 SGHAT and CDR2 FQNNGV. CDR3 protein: CASSPRTRGFQETQYF. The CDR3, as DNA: TGTGCCAGCAGCCCCCGGACTAGAGGGTTCCAAGAGACCCAGTACTTC. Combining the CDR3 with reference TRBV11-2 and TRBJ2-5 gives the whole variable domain EAGVAQSPRYKIIEKRQSVAFWCNPISGHATLYWYQQILGQGPKLLIQFQNNGVVDDSQLPKDRFSAERLKGVDSTLKIQPAKLEDSAVYLCASSPRTRGFQETQYFGPGTRLLVL.

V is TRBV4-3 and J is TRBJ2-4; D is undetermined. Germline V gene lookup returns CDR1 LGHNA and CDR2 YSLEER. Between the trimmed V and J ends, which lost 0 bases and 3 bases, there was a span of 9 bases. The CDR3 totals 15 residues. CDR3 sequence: CASSQESGRKNIQYF. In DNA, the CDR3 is TGCGCCAGCAGCCAAGAGTCGGGCCGCAAAAACATTCAGTACTTC.

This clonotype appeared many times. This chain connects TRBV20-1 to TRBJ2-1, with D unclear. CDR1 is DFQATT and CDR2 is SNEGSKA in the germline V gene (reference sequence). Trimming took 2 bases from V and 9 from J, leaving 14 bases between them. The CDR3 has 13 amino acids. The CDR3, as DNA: TGCAGTGCTAGATCCCTGGCGTTCAGTGAGCAGTTCTTC. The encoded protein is CSARSLAFSEQFF.

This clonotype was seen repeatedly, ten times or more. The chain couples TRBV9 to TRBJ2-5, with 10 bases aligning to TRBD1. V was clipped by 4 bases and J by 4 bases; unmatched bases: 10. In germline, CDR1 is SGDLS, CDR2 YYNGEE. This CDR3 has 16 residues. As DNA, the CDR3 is TGTGCCAGCAGCCCCCCCCGACAGGGGGCTACAGAGACCCAGTACTTC. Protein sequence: CASSPPRQGATETQYF.

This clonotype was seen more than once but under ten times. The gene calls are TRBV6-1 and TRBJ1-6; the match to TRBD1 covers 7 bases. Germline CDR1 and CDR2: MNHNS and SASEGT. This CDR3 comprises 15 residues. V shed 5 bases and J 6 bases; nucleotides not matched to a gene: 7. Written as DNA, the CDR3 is TGTGCCAGCAGTCCCCAGGGGGGGCTTAATTCACCCCTCCACTTT. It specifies CASSPQGGLNSPLHF.